This TCR beta chain was retrieved from a study of CD8 T cells in ankylosing spondylitis. Study outcomes and limitations: A motif of eight highly homologous TCR beta variants was seen as apparently characteristic of ankylosing spondylitis blood. As reported, disease-linked clones showed significant enrichment in matched ankylosing spondylitis synovial fluid.

TCRdb processed the 5' RACE reads anew with MiXCR; each CDR3 protein has one entry. The sample holds 750,000 to 850,000 distinct CDR3 sequences, 10% to 15% seen once. This clonotype was seen at least ten times. Its target is not known. Per the germline V gene, CDR1 is SGHTA and CDR2 is FQGNSA. Trimming took 4 bases from V and 8 from J, leaving 15 bases between them. CDR3 length: 14 residues. J is TRBJ1-5 and V is TRBV7-2; perhaps TRBD1 as D (5 bases). The sequenced sample was blood, either unsorted or a sorted T cell fraction (not recorded which). The TCR comes from a male donor with ankylosing spondylitis. CDR3 residues: CASSSFGGWEPQHF. The CDR3 DNA follows: TGTGCCAGCAGCTCGTTCGGGGGTTGGGAGCCCCAGCATTTT.